The present T cell receptor beta chain was sequenced within a study of TIL therapy for anti-PD-1-resistant metastatic lung cancer. The libraries were made with immunoSEQ v3. Sequencing was performed with immunoSEQ multiplex PCR; in TCRdb, only in-frame clones are kept and a portion is missing. The sample contains some 50,000 clones, roughly 85% of which appear only once. As for time point: pre-treatment sample, taken before nivolumab and TIL therapy. The CDR3 spans 13 residues. Trimming shortened V by 0 bases and J by 10 bases, and 13 bases separated the two germline ends. Sequenced material: blood, taken at baseline. This receptor was identified in a man between 65 and 80 years old with non-small cell lung cancer. The chain is built from TRBV5-3 and TRBJ1-1; D not certain. TRBV5-3 is an ORF, and what it does is uncertain. The CDR3, as DNA: TGTGCCAGAAGCTTGGTTCCAGTTTGGGGAGCTTTCTTT. It specifies CARSLVPVWGAFF.